In this sample, the clone carrying this T cell receptor (beta chain) turned up once. These data are taken from a study of control samples from healthy donors and cancer patients. Assay used: immunoSEQ multiplex PCR; TCRdb lists only in-frame clones, some missing. The repertoire holds 150,000 or so clones, with 93% as singletons. V gave up 1 base and J gave up 6 bases; unmatched junction bases: 11. Germline assignment: CDR1 LGHNA and CDR2 YNFKEQ. The length of the CDR3 is 16 residues. This TCR derives from a man between 18 and 29 years old in good health. Sequenced: blood. The chain uses TRBV4-2 and TRBJ2-5, with 7 positions matching TRBD2. The CDR3 DNA follows: TGTGCCAGCAGCCAAGTGATACTGGGGGGGGTGAAGACCCAGTACTTC. Protein sequence: CASSQVILGGVKTQYF.